A single T cell receptor beta chain is shown here with its context. The entry originates in a study of blood T cell repertoires in COVID-19. Study context: Acute and convalescent COVID-19 specimens originated in the United States, Italy and Spain. In each case, the material was cDNA or gDNA derived from T cells, B-cell-depleted T cells, or PBMCs.

Seattle patient enrollment occurred during active infection, with longitudinal follow-up thereafter. In the study's own analysis: Estimation of nucleated cell counts relied on the amplification of reference gene primers. Here immunoSEQ multiplex PCR was the method, and the copy in TCRdb shows in-frame clones only, minus some. V, J and clone size derive from that table, while D and trimming were established from the DNA sequence. This sample yields approximately 350,000 clones, of which about nine tenths are seen a single time; approximately 7.3% belongs to the top ten. The ends lost 4 bases at V and 5 bases at J; junction bases unmatched: 4. The V gene's germline CDR1 is MDHEN and CDR2 SYDVKM. The CDR3 contains 15 residues.

This chain links TRBV28 with TRBJ2-2; 10 positions match TRBD1. This TCR was recovered from a woman aged 70-85 years with COVID-19, enrolled during active disease. Sequencing input: peripheral blood. CDR3 in DNA: TGTGCCAGCAGTTCCTGGGACAGGGGTACCGGGGAGCTGTTTTTT. It encodes CASSSWDRGTGELFF.